The 24 T cell receptor beta chains below were found in one sample sequenced in a study of shared clonotypes between healthy human individuals. Naive CD8 cells lacked CD45RO, underwent positive selection for CCR7 and left out terminally differentiated effector memory CD45RA+ cells. Clones were read by immunoSEQ multiplex PCR, and TCRdb kept only the in-frame ones, dropping some. In the table there are around 2,100,000 clones, approximately 94% of which are singletons. Sequenced material: naive CD8+ T cells sorted from blood. These TCRs come from a man aged 18 to 29 in good health.

J is TRBJ1-1 and V is TRBV2; 7 bases fit TRBD1. Germline assignment: CDR1 SNHLY and CDR2 FYNNEI. CDR3 length: 15 residues. V dropped 4 bases and J dropped 3; count of bases not matched to a gene: 8. The CDR3 region has the DNA TGTGCCAGCAGTGCCCTTCAGGGGGAGGACACTGAAGCTTTCTTT. Translation gives CASSALQGEDTEAFF.

CDR3 loop: CASSSDRIAYEQYF. The CDR3 nucleotides are TGTGCCAGCAGCTCCGACAGGATAGCCTACGAGCAGTACTTC. The chain carries TRBV5-6 and TRBJ2-7, with D maybe TRBD1 (6 bases). Germline CDR1 is SGHDT and CDR2 is YYEEEE. The CDR3 is made up of 14 amino acids. V lost 3 bases, J lost 2 bases, and 12 bases lay in between.

The V and J genes are TRBV9 and TRBJ1-2; D might be TRBD1 (6 bases). The CDR3 covers 15 residues. The germline V gene has CDR1 SGDLS and CDR2 YYNGEE. Trimming removed 4 bases from V and 8 bases from J, with 21 bases in between. The CDR3 sequence: CASSPYSGGAGGYTF. The CDR3 region has the DNA TGTGCCAGCAGCCCCTATAGCGGGGGCGCGGGGGGCTACACCTTC. Full variable domain (remainder filled in from reference TRBV9 and TRBJ1-2): DSGVTQTPKHLITATGQRVTLRCSPRSGDLSVYWYQQSLDQGLQFLIQYYNGEERAKGNILERFSAQQFPDLHSELNLSSLELGDSALYFCASSPYSGGAGGYTFGSGTRLTVV.

As to this clone: Additional DNA sequences in this sample encode the identical CDR3. The chain recombines TRBV11-2 with TRBJ2-6; no reliable D call. CDR3 size: 15 residues. From germline, CDR1 is SGHAT and CDR2 FQNNGV. V was trimmed by 1 base and J by 0 bases, leaving 4 bases between them. The CDR3, as DNA: TGTGCCAGCAGCTTAGGGAGCTCTGGGGCCAACGTCCTGACTTTC. Its translation: CASSLGSSGANVLTF.

The rearrangement links TRBV5-4 to TRBJ2-7; 7 bases agree with TRBD1. Germline V gives CDR1 SGHNT, CDR2 YYREEE (reference sequence). The CDR3 extends over 15 amino acids. The V and J ends lost 1 base and 2 bases, in that order; junction bases with no gene match: 6. CDR3 in amino acids: CASSLYAGTAYEQYF. DNA of the CDR3: TGTGCCAGCAGCTTGTACGCCGGGACAGCCTACGAGCAGTACTTC.

The V gene is TRBV7-9, the J gene TRBJ1-2; no firm D call. V was trimmed by 5 bases and J by 4 bases, leaving 20 bases between them. CDR1 is SEHNR and CDR2 is FQNEAQ in the germline V gene (reference sequence). This CDR3 contains 16 residues. For the CDR3, the DNA is TGTGCCAGCAGCCTAGAAAGCCACAGCCCTTTCTATGGCTACACCTTC. Protein: CASSLESHSPFYGYTF.

The genes are TRBV21-1 and TRBJ1-2. TRBV21-1 is labeled a pseudogene. The CDR3 contains 16 residues. DNA for the CDR3: TGTGCCAGCAGCAAAGAACGGCAGGGAGCTAACTATGGCTACACCTTC. This codes for CASSKERQGANYGYTF.

The V gene is TRBV11-2, the J gene TRBJ1-1, with unresolved D. The CDR3 has 12 residues. V lost 7 bases, J lost 1 base, and 7 bases lay in between. CDR1 and CDR2 from the germline V gene are SGHAT and FQNNGV. The CDR3 here is CASIDGNTEAFF. The DNA for the CDR3 is TGTGCCAGCATAGACGGGAACACTGAAGCTTTCTTT.

This clone came up once. V gene TRBV30 combines with J gene TRBJ2-7, with D maybe TRBD1 (5 bases). The CDR3 runs 11 residues. CDR1 and CDR2 (germline): GTSNPN, SVGIG (reference sequence). Trimming removed 5 bases from V and 4 bases from J, with 9 bases in between. CDR3 coding DNA: TGTGCCTGGGACAGTGAATACGAGCAGTACTTC. It is translated as CAWDSEYEQYF.

The chain couples TRBV4-1 to TRBJ1-4; no clear D gene. V lost 1 base, J lost 0 bases, and 9 bases lay in between. The CDR3 has 16 amino acids. Germline V gene sequence: CDR1 MGHRA, CDR2 YSYEKL. CDR3 loop: CASSQGWGATNEKLFF. The DNA for the CDR3 is TGCGCCAGCAGCCAAGGGTGGGGTGCAACTAATGAAAAACTGTTTTTT.

This chain links TRBV9 with TRBJ2-6; D is undetermined. Trimming pared 0 bases from V and 0 bases from J, leaving 13 bases between. In germline, CDR1 is SGDLS, CDR2 YYNGEE. This CDR3 has 18 residues. CDR3 bases: TGTGCCAGCAGCGTAGTAGGTATTATCAGCTCTGGGGCCAACGTCCTGACTTTC. Translated: CASSVVGIISSGANVLTF.

The chain couples TRBV4-1 to TRBJ2-5; maybe TRBD2 (5 bases). V was clipped by 0 bases and J by 0 bases, with 11 bases between them. The germline V gene has CDR1 MGHRA and CDR2 YSYEKL. CDR3 size: 16 residues. The CDR3 DNA reads as TGCGCCAGCAGCCAAGAGGACTGGCCCAACCAAGAGACCCAGTACTTC. Its protein product is CASSQEDWPNQETQYF.

The CDR3 is CASSGPPDRGLEYEQYF. The CDR3 region has the DNA TGTGCCAGCAGTGGCCCTCCGGACAGGGGGCTGGAATACGAGCAGTACTTC. The genes are TRBV2 and TRBJ2-7; TRBD1 aligns across 11 bases. J gave up 4 bases and V 4 bases, and 12 bases lay outside the gene matches. Per the germline V gene, CDR1 is SNHLY and CDR2 is FYNNEI. The CDR3 spans 17 residues.

Comment on this clone: Distinct nucleotide sequences in the sample also encode this CDR3. This rearrangement joins TRBV5-4 to TRBJ2-5; TRBD2 might be the D (6 bases). With 4 bases removed from V and 2 bases from J, the gap between germline ends came to 6 bases. CDR1 and CDR2 from the germline V gene are SGHNT and YYREEE (reference sequence). The CDR3 loop spans 12 amino acids. The CDR3 sequence is CASSGGQETQYF. CDR3 DNA: TGTGCCAGCAGCGGGGGGCAAGAGACCCAGTACTTC. The full variable domain, its missing parts supplied by reference TRBV5-4 and TRBJ2-5, is ETGVTQSPTHLIKTRGQQVTLRCSSQSGHNTVSWYQQALGQGPQFIFQYYREEENGRGNFPPRFSGLQFPNYSSELNVNALELDDSALYLCASSGGQETQYFGPGTRLLVL.

The J gene is TRBJ1-2, the V gene TRBV5-4; D gene ambiguous. Trimming removed 0 bases at V and 6 bases at J, with 9 bases between. The CDR3 consists of 13 residues. Looked up from germline, CDR1 is SGHNT and CDR2 is YYREEE (reference sequence). The CDR3 spells CASSLEGLDGYTF. Written as DNA, the CDR3 is TGTGCCAGCAGCTTGGAGGGTTTGGATGGCTACACCTTC.

The chain links TRBV28 to TRBJ1-4; perhaps TRBD1 as D (5 bases). The germline CDR1 and CDR2 sequences are MDHEN and SYDVKM. The CDR3 runs to 15 residues. The V gene lost 3 bases and the J gene lost 8 bases, with 16 bases spanning the gap. In nucleotides, the CDR3 is TGTGCCAGCAGTTTCGGGGGACTATCCAGGGAAAAACTGTTTTTT. Its protein is CASSFGGLSREKLFF.

CDR3 DNA sequence: TGTGCCAGCAGCTCCGGGACAGACCGGGAGACCCAGTACTTC. Translated: CASSSGTDRETQYF. The chain is built from TRBV7-9 and TRBJ2-5; 7 bases align to TRBD1. Germline CDR1 and CDR2: SEHNR and FQNEAQ (reference sequence). The CDR3 consists of 14 residues. The trim removed 4 bases at V and 5 bases at J, leaving 7 bases unmatched.

The rearrangement links TRBV25-1 to TRBJ2-1; weak D call: TRBD1 (5 bases). V was cut by 1 base and J by 5 bases, with 12 bases left in between. The V gene's germline CDR1 is MGHDK and CDR2 SYGVNS. The CDR3 consists of 15 residues. CDR3 residues: CASSEWGTVNNEQFF. DNA of the CDR3: TGTGCCAGCAGTGAATGGGGCACGGTAAACAATGAGCAGTTCTTC.

As concerns this clone: One junction end disagrees with the germline gene, perhaps due to a read error. The J gene is TRBJ2-1, the V gene TRBV5-6, with TRBD2 identical over 7 bases. The CDR3 has 16 residues. Germline V lookup: CDR1 SGHDT, CDR2 YYEEEE. Here the CDR3 DNA reads TGTGCCAGCAGCTTGGGTCTAGCGGAAGGCTACAATAAGCAGTTCTTC. It codes for CASSLGLAEGYNKQFF.

This chain links TRBV4-1 with TRBJ2-7; 8 bases agree with TRBD1. The V gene's germline CDR1 is MGHRA and CDR2 YSYEKL. The CDR3 is 14 residues long. V shed 4 bases and J 4 bases; nucleotides not matched to a gene: 6. CDR3 amino acids: CASSLKGQVYEQYF. The CDR3 bases are TGCGCCAGCAGCCTCAAGGGACAGGTGTACGAGCAGTACTTC.

The chain has TRBV19 and TRBJ2-3; D may be TRBD1 (5 bases). Trimming left V 5 bases short and J 3 bases short, with 9 bases between. CDR3 size: 13 residues. The germline CDR1 and CDR2 sequences are LNHDA and SQIVND (reference sequence). The chain's CDR3 is CASSAAGTDTQYF. The CDR3, as DNA: TGTGCCAGTAGTGCAGCAGGGACAGATACGCAGTATTTT. Together with reference TRBV19 and TRBJ2-3, the CDR3 gives the full variable domain: DGGITQSPKYLFRKEGQNVTLSCEQNLNHDAMYWYRQDPGQGLRLIYYSQIVNDFQKGDIAEGYSVSREKKESFPLTVTSAQKNPTAFYLCASSAAGTDTQYFGPGTRLTVL.

The chain combines TRBV4-2 with TRBJ1-1, with no clear D. CDR1 and CDR2 from the germline V gene are LGHNA and YNFKEQ. This CDR3 is built from 13 residues. The V end was cut by 1 base, the J end by 1 base, with 4 bases between. The CDR3 loop is CASSQGANTEAFF. The CDR3 bases are TGTGCCAGCAGCCAAGGAGCGAACACTGAAGCTTTCTTT.

As regards this clone: This sample also contains other DNA sequences that code for the same CDR3. The chain is built from TRBV11-2 and TRBJ2-7; D not certain. Per germline, CDR1 SGHAT and CDR2 FQNNGV. Trimming took off 1 base at V and 2 bases at J, with 6 bases between the two ends. This CDR3 is built from 13 residues. The CDR3, as DNA: TGTGCCAGCAGCTTAGGTTCCCCCTACGAGCAGTACTTC. Its protein product is CASSLGSPYEQYF.

The chain uses TRBV27 and TRBJ2-7; TRBD1 matches at 11 bases. Germline CDR1 is MNHEY and CDR2 is SMNVEV (reference sequence). The CDR3 totals 16 residues. With 0 bases clipped from V and 5 bases from J, the junction kept 6 bases outside the gene matches. The CDR3 sequence: CASSLSLGTGGHEQYF. CDR3 in DNA: TGTGCCAGCAGTTTATCACTAGGGACAGGGGGGCACGAGCAGTACTTC.